This passage covers 7 T cell receptor beta chains from one sample sequenced in a study of blood T cells in healthy people across ages. The use of a sample-barcoded 5' primer and a J-beta primer mix characterized a second PCR of roughly 7 to 12 cycles. TCRdb passed the 5' RACE reads through MiXCR, listing each CDR3 protein once. The sample has hundreds of thousands of distinct CDR3 sequences, 21% seen once; the top ten hold more than 3%. The specimen sequenced was blood. The source of these receptors is a man between 65 and 85 years old in good health.

This clonotype appeared a few times. The chain recombines TRBV9 with TRBJ2-6; 12 positions match TRBD2. The V gene end was trimmed by 3 bases and the J gene end by 1 base; junction bases not matched to a gene: 2. The V gene's germline CDR1 is SGDLS and CDR2 YYNGEE. The CDR3 sequence is 17 residues long. CDR3 protein: CASSAGTSGSGANVLTF. The CDR3 DNA sequence: TGTGCCAGCAGCGCCGGGACTAGCGGGTCTGGGGCCAACGTCCTGACTTTC. Supplemented by reference TRBV9 and TRBJ2-6, the full variable domain reads DSGVTQTPKHLITATGQRVTLRCSPRSGDLSVYWYQQSLDQGLQFLIQYYNGEERAKGNILERFSAQQFPDLHSELNLSSLELGDSALYFCASSAGTSGSGANVLTFGAGSRLTVL.

The V gene is TRBV6-6, the J gene TRBJ2-4; D gene ambiguous. Trimming cost V 0 bases and J 5 bases, with 5 bases left between them. Per the germline V gene, CDR1 is MNHNY and CDR2 is SVGAGI (reference sequence). This CDR3 spans 13 amino acids. CDR3 sequence: CASSYSRQNIQYF. CDR3 bases: TGTGCCAGCAGTTACTCGCGGCAAAACATTCAGTACTTC.

This clonotype came up a few times. The V gene is TRBV18, the J gene TRBJ2-5; unclear D gene. The V gene lost 3 bases and the J gene lost 0 bases, with 11 bases spanning the gap. CDR1 and CDR2 (germline): KGHSH, LQKENI. This CDR3 is 15 amino acids long. This CDR3 is CASSPATGYQETQYF. CDR3 nucleotides: TGTGCCAGCTCACCCGCTACCGGGTACCAAGAGACCCAGTACTTC. The variable domain in full, with the rest retrieved from reference TRBV18 and TRBJ2-5, is NAGVMQNPRHLVRRRGQEARLRCSPMKGHSHVYWYRQLPEEGLKFMVYLQKENIIDESGMPKERFSAEFPKEGPSILRIQQVVRGDSAAYFCASSPATGYQETQYFGPGTRLLVL.

The chain joins TRBV20-1 to TRBJ2-1; no reliable D call. The germline V and J ends were trimmed by 0 bases and 0 bases, with 15 bases remaining between them. CDR1 DFQATT and CDR2 SNEGSKA come from the germline V gene (reference sequence). This CDR3 comprises 17 residues. CDR3 protein: CSARDLRLASSYNEQFF. The CDR3 DNA follows: TGCAGTGCTAGAGATCTCCGGCTTGCCAGCTCCTACAATGAGCAGTTCTTC.

The chain uses TRBV20-1 and TRBJ2-5; a weak D match, TRBD2 (6 bases). The V gene's germline CDR1 is DFQATT and CDR2 SNEGSKA (reference sequence). Trimming shortened V by 4 bases and J by 2 bases, and 14 bases separated the two germline ends. The CDR3 totals 14 residues. CDR3: CSAKPWRGQETQYF. As DNA, the CDR3 is TGCAGTGCTAAACCCTGGAGGGGACAAGAGACCCAGTACTTC.

This clonotype was detected only a few times. The rearrangement links TRBV6-5 to TRBJ1-2; 7 bases are a match to TRBD1. The CDR3 runs 14 residues. Per germline, CDR1 MNHEY and CDR2 SVGAGI. The V gene end was trimmed by 4 bases and the J gene end by 2 bases; junction bases not matched to a gene: 4. The chain's CDR3 is CASSLAGGNYGYTF. CDR3 coding DNA: TGTGCCAGCAGTTTGGCAGGGGGGAACTATGGCTACACCTTC.

The rearrangement uses TRBV20-1 and TRBJ2-4; D perhaps matches TRBD2 (5 bases). Trimming left V 6 bases short and J 0 bases short, with 21 bases between. Per the germline V gene, CDR1 is DFQATT and CDR2 is SNEGSKA (reference sequence). This CDR3 is built from 17 residues. CDR3 coding DNA: TGCAGTGCCCCCCTTCGGGCGGGCTACCTAGCCAAAAACATTCAGTACTTC. Its translation: CSAPLRAGYLAKNIQYF.